The 24 T cell receptor beta chains below were found in one sample sequenced in a study of human T cells and chemical hapten exposure. TCRdb analysed the RACE reads with MiXCR anew, one entry per CDR3 protein. The table shows roughly 250,000 distinct CDR3 sequences, with about 8.6% occurring only once. This sample's time point: pre-sensitization, week 0. Treatment meaning: therapeutic diphenylcyclopropenone sensitization with weekly scalp DPC. This material consisted of whole blood, taken in connection with sensitization to the hapten diphenylcyclopropenone (DPC). All receptors derive from a woman in her thirties or forties with alopecia areata. Some clones in this sample may be carry-over from other donors' samples.

This clonotype was picked up a small number of times. This chain's CDR3 is CASSFERTEAFF. The CDR3 nucleotides are TGTGCCAGCAGCTTCGAAAGGACTGAAGCTTTCTTT. The J gene is TRBJ1-1, the V gene TRBV11-1, with D hard to call. This CDR3 comprises 12 residues. Germline V gives CDR1 SGHAT, CDR2 FQDESV (reference sequence). V lost 3 bases and J lost 5, with 7 bases in between.

The rearrangement joins TRBV6-1 to TRBJ2-6; D may be TRBD1 or TRBD2 (5 bases each). Per the germline V gene, CDR1 is MNHNS and CDR2 is SASEGT. The CDR3 has 18 residues. Deletions cut 1 base from V and 0 bases from J, with 13 bases between. The CDR3 protein is CASSEEGPRTSGANVLTF. CDR3 nucleotides: TGTGCCAGCAGTGAAGAGGGACCTAGAACCTCTGGGGCCAACGTCCTGACTTTC.

V gene TRBV28 combines with J gene TRBJ2-1; weak D call: TRBD2 (6 bases). Trimming cost V 8 bases and J 4 bases, with 18 bases left between them. The CDR3 runs to 15 residues. The germline V gene encodes CDR1 MDHEN and CDR2 SYDVKM. In DNA, the CDR3 is TGTGCCAGCTCCACTTGGGGCGGGAATTACAATGAGCAGTTCTTC. Its translation is CASSTWGGNYNEQFF. The full variable domain, completed using reference TRBV28 and TRBJ2-1, is DVKVTQSSRYLVKRTGEKVFLECVQDMDHENMFWYRQDPGLGLRLIYFSYDVKMKEKGDIPEGYSVSREKKERFSLILESASTNQTSMYLCASSTWGGNYNEQFFGPGTRLTVL.

Turning to this clonotype: A read error may account for a junction end that differs from germline. The genes are TRBV5-1 and TRBJ2-7; TRBD1 aligns across 11 bases. CDR1 is SGHRS and CDR2 is YFSETQ in the germline V gene. The CDR3 covers 14 residues. Here the CDR3 DNA reads TGCGCCAGCAGCCTAGGACAGGGGGCCTACGAGCGGTACTTC. Translating gives CASSLGQGAYERYF.

The chain combines TRBV28 with TRBJ1-4; a weak D match, TRBD1 (5 bases). Germline CDR1 MDHEN, CDR2 SYDVKM. This CDR3 is 15 amino acids long. Trimming removed 5 bases at V and 12 bases at J, with 22 bases between. The CDR3 loop reads CASSPQGKGAEELFF. CDR3 DNA: TGTGCCAGCAGTCCCCAAGGAAAAGGGGCAGAGGAACTGTTTTTT. The whole variable domain, remainder taken from reference TRBV28 and TRBJ1-4, is DVKVTQSSRYLVKRTGEKVFLECVQDMDHENMFWYRQDPGLGLRLIYFSYDVKMKEKGDIPEGYSVSREKKERFSLILESASTNQTSMYLCASSPQGKGAEELFFGSGTQLSVL.

CDR3 sequence reads: CASTGSGGETQYF. DNA of the CDR3: TGCGCCAGCACTGGGAGCGGTGGCGAGACCCAGTACTTC. The chain uses TRBV5-1 and TRBJ2-5; D might be TRBD2 (5 bases). CDR1 SGHRS and CDR2 YFSETQ come from the germline V gene. The CDR3 loop spans 13 amino acids. Trimming took 6 bases from V and 5 from J, leaving 14 bases between them.

This clonotype showed up just a few times. This CDR3 reads CASNDRGDTQYF. CDR3 sequence (DNA): TGCGCCAGCAACGACAGGGGAGATACGCAGTATTTT. The chain uses TRBV5-1 and TRBJ2-3, with 8 bases fitting TRBD1. Germline lookup yields CDR1 SGHRS and CDR2 YFSETQ. The CDR3 is made up of 12 amino acids. The V segment lost 6 bases and the J segment 5 bases; nucleotides outside the gene matches: 2. Full variable domain (remainder filled in from reference TRBV5-1 and TRBJ2-3): KAGVTQTPRYLIKTRGQQVTLSCSPISGHRSVSWYQQTPGQGLQFLFEYFSETQRNKGNFPGRFSGRQFSNSRSEMNVSTLELGDSALYLCASNDRGDTQYFGPGTRLTVL.

This clonotype was counted at least ten times. V usage is TRBV4-2 and J usage is TRBJ1-1, with D possibly matching TRBD1 (5 bases). Trimming shortened V by 0 bases and J by 7 bases, and 15 bases separated the two germline ends. This CDR3 comprises 15 residues. The V gene's germline CDR1 is LGHNA and CDR2 YNFKEQ. The CDR3 protein is CASSQELQGLGEAFF. The CDR3 bases are TGTGCCAGCAGCCAAGAACTCCAGGGTTTAGGTGAAGCTTTCTTT.

This clonotype was seen more than once but under ten times. The chain combines TRBV4-3 with TRBJ2-7, with 12 bases matching TRBD1. In germline, CDR1 is LGHNA, CDR2 YSLEER. The CDR3 loop spans 15 amino acids. Trimming took 4 bases from V and 4 from J; bases not matched to a gene: 5. Written as DNA, the CDR3 is TGCGCCAGCAGCCGTGGGACAGGGGGCATGTACGAGCAGTACTTC. Translating gives CASSRGTGGMYEQYF.

The V and J genes are TRBV18 and TRBJ2-3; 9 nucleotides agree with TRBD1. The V and J ends lost 3 bases and 5 bases, in that order; junction bases with no gene match: 3. The germline CDR1 and CDR2 sequences are KGHSH and LQKENI. The CDR3 totals 14 residues. As DNA, the CDR3 is TGTGCCAGCTCACCCGGGACAGGGAAAGATACGCAGTATTTT. Encoded protein: CASSPGTGKDTQYF.

The chain has TRBV6-5 and TRBJ2-7; the match to TRBD2 covers 8 bases. From germline, CDR1 is MNHEY and CDR2 SVGAGI. The CDR3 is 15 amino acids. Losses at the gene ends were 5 bases for V and 0 bases for J; bases not matched to a gene: 6. CDR3 sequence reads: CASSETSANSYEQYF. For the CDR3, the DNA is TGTGCCAGCAGTGAGACTAGCGCTAACTCCTACGAGCAGTACTTC.

The chain recombines TRBV12-3 or TRBV12-4 with TRBJ2-2; D tentatively fits TRBD1 or TRBD2 (5 bases each). The CDR3 has 15 amino acids. The V end lost 5 bases, the J end lost 0 bases, and 10 bases lay between the germline ends. This chain's CDR3 is CASSRADTNTGELFF. The CDR3 bases are TGTGCCAGCAGTCGAGCGGACACGAACACCGGGGAGCTGTTTTTT.

This clonotype was seen just once. The rearrangement joins TRBV12-3 or TRBV12-4 to TRBJ2-2, with D tentatively TRBD1 (5 bases). This CDR3 has 14 residues. V was shortened by 6 bases and J by 3 bases, with 11 bases between the two germline ends. The CDR3: CASRAGLDTGELFF. The CDR3 DNA reads as TGTGCCAGCAGGGCAGGGCTGGACACCGGGGAGCTGTTTTTT.

This chain connects TRBV29-1 to TRBJ2-3; the D gene is possibly TRBD1 (7 bases). The CDR3 totals 17 residues. V lost 1 base to trimming and J lost 3 bases, with 20 bases between them. Germline V gene data show CDR1 as SQVTM and CDR2 as ANQGSEA. The CDR3 is CSVEGGGAEGATDTQYF. DNA for the CDR3: TGCAGCGTTGAAGGAGGGGGCGCGGAGGGAGCAACAGATACGCAGTATTTT.

This clonotype was seen a handful of times. The chain combines TRBV5-1 with TRBJ2-5, with a tentative D call TRBD1 (6 bases). This CDR3 spans 14 amino acids. Trimming shortened V by 7 bases and J by 2 bases, and 15 bases separated the two germline ends. Germline CDR1 and CDR2: SGHRS and YFSETQ. CDR3 sequence: CASGPGTRQETQYF. CDR3 nucleotide sequence: TGCGCCAGCGGTCCCGGGACACGTCAAGAGACCCAGTACTTC.

This clonotype was counted only a few times. This chain uses TRBV12-3 or TRBV12-4 with TRBJ2-1; D is possibly TRBD2 (5 bases). Trimming left V 5 bases short and J 9 bases short, with 17 bases between. This CDR3 comprises 14 residues. The CDR3 here is CASSTRLPWPEQFF. The DNA of the CDR3 is TGTGCCAGCAGTACCCGACTACCATGGCCTGAGCAGTTCTTC.

The V gene is TRBV20-1, the J gene TRBJ2-1, with 9 bases lining up with TRBD2. J lost 0 bases, V lost 0 bases, and 9 bases had no gene match. This CDR3 comprises 18 residues. Germline loops: CDR1 DFQATT, CDR2 SNEGSKA (reference sequence). CDR3 region: CSARDRRPSGTSYNEQFF. In nucleotides, the CDR3 is TGCAGTGCTAGAGATAGGAGGCCTAGCGGGACCTCCTACAATGAGCAGTTCTTC.

The chain is built from TRBV12-3 or TRBV12-4 and TRBJ1-1, with D perhaps matching TRBD1 (6 bases). This CDR3 contains 15 residues. The V and J ends lost 5 bases and 0 bases respectively, with 13 bases between them. This CDR3 reads CASSLGGNLNTEAFF. Written as DNA, the CDR3 is TGTGCCAGCAGTCTAGGGGGGAACCTGAACACTGAAGCTTTCTTT.

This clonotype was detected ten times or more. The chain recombines TRBV28 with TRBJ2-3, with D perhaps matching TRBD1 (6 bases). CDR1 is MDHEN and CDR2 is SYDVKM in the germline V gene. There are 16 residues in the CDR3. Trimming removed 4 bases from V and 7 bases from J, with 21 bases in between. The CDR3 DNA reads TGTGCCAGCAGTTACTCCGGGACACCCGCTTTGAATACGCAGTATTTT. This codes for CASSYSGTPALNTQYF.

The chain employs TRBV10-3 and TRBJ1-5, with D unresolved. Germline V gene data show CDR1 as ENHRY and CDR2 as SYGVKD. Trimming stripped 4 bases from V and 6 bases from J, with 10 bases between. The length of the CDR3 is 13 residues. CDR3 residues: CAISADLFQPQHF. The CDR3 nucleotides read TGTGCCATCAGTGCTGATCTCTTTCAGCCCCAGCATTTT.

V is TRBV6-6 and J is TRBJ2-2; 8 bases are a match to TRBD2. CDR1 MNHNY and CDR2 SVGAGI come from the germline V gene (reference sequence). After removal of 0 bases from V and 8 bases from J, the junction contained 11 bases not matched to a gene. The CDR3 extends over 17 amino acids. The CDR3 protein is CASSYSGGSGATGELFF. The CDR3 DNA reads as TGTGCCAGCAGTTACTCAGGCGGTAGCGGGGCCACTGGGGAGCTGTTTTTT.

This clonotype showed up just a few times. The rearrangement joins TRBV9 to TRBJ2-5; the match to TRBD1 covers 11 bases. Germline assignment: CDR1 SGDLS and CDR2 YYNGEE. V was pared by 3 bases and J by 5 bases, with 6 bases of the junction left unmatched. CDR3 length: 15 residues. CDR3 sequence: CASSAGQGARETQYF. The CDR3 DNA sequence: TGTGCCAGCAGCGCAGGACAGGGGGCGCGTGAGACCCAGTACTTC.

This clonotype was seen a handful of times. This chain connects TRBV20-1 to TRBJ2-1; no clear D. The CDR3 has 11 residues. Trimming took 1 base from V and 7 from J, leaving 5 bases between them. CDR1 and CDR2 from the germline V gene are DFQATT and SNEGSKA (reference sequence). Here the CDR3 reads CSARADNEQFF. The CDR3 region has the DNA TGCAGTGCTAGAGCCGATAATGAGCAGTTCTTC.

The chain's CDR3 is CASSPRGTVSYEQYF. CDR3 DNA: TGTGCCAGCAGCCCCAGGGGGACAGTATCCTACGAGCAGTACTTC. The chain recombines TRBV28 with TRBJ2-7, with 7 bases identical to TRBD1. This CDR3 contains 15 residues. V gave up 6 bases and J gave up 1 base; unmatched junction bases: 9. Germline V lookup: CDR1 MDHEN, CDR2 SYDVKM.